This T cell receptor (beta chain) is drawn from a study of spatial heterogeneity in lung cancer. Points from the study as a whole: Tracking of tumor mutation counts was seen in expanded intratumoral alpha and beta TCR counts. Ubiquitous expanded TCR counts tracked ubiquitous nonsynonymous mutations, and regional counts tracked regional ones.

This clonotype was seen repeatedly, ten times or more. The antigen is undetermined. Documented time point: sample taken at primary tumor resection. Trimming took off 8 bases at V and 1 base at J, with 11 bases between the two ends. Germline loops: CDR1 LGHDT, CDR2 YNNKEL (reference sequence). The CDR3 extends over 14 amino acids. Every individual TCR cDNA molecule carried its own unique molecular identifier, which allowed correction of PCR and sequencing errors. One entry per CDR3 protein, called by TCRdb with MiXCR from the 5' RACE reads. The top ten hold approximately 23% of the sample, which has roughly 28,000 distinct CDR3 sequences, around 7.5% seen once.

This material consisted of lung tumor tissue, taken at surgery. The clonotype comes from a male donor with early-stage non-small cell lung cancer. The chain has TRBV3-1 and TRBJ2-2; D is uncertain. In nucleotides, the CDR3 is TGTGCCAGCCGAAGATACCTGAACACCGGGGAGCTGTTTTTT. Residues: CASRRYLNTGELFF.